This TCR beta chain was sequenced in a study of blood T cells in healthy people across ages. For the study at large: Capture by template switching was about one barcoded beta molecule per two T cells.

Every participating donor contributed approximately 9.5 milliliters of peripheral blood through a draw. Samples each had at least 6 micrograms of total RNA extracted. This CDR3 spans 13 amino acids. Trimming took 3 bases from V and 5 from J, leaving 7 bases between them. This clonotype was counted once. Primers used in a second PCR of roughly 7 to 12 cycles were a sample-barcoded 5' primer and a J-beta primer mix. TCRdb used MiXCR to reprocess the 5' RACE reads, holding one entry per CDR3 protein. The sample lists more than 1,400,000 distinct CDR3 sequences; about 43% were seen once. The material sequenced was blood. This clonotype was obtained from a woman between 18 and 29 years old in good health. This chain joins TRBV12-3 or TRBV12-4 and TRBJ2-2, with D uncertain. CDR3 sequence: CASSFGITGELFF. The CDR3 region has the DNA TGTGCCAGCAGTTTTGGGATTACCGGGGAGCTGTTTTTT.